This T cell receptor beta chain was retrieved from a study of T cells in Graves' hyperthyroidism and ophthalmopathy. The overall study: Blood was drawn when the patient was first diagnosed and still untreated.

Regions amplified from RNA transcripts were the TCR beta CDR3 regions. The HTBI primer set drove a first-round RT-PCR of the TCR CDR3. TCRdb used MiXCR to reprocess the multiplex PCR reads, holding one entry per CDR3 protein. The sample shows some 460,000 distinct CDR3 sequences, about 15% of them seen only once. Orbital computed tomography, thyroid ultrasound, serum thyroxine and TRAb, and clinical symptoms together informed the diagnoses. Source material for PBMCs was less than 12 ml fresh peripheral blood. Germline V gene data show CDR1 as SQVTM and CDR2 as ANQGSEA. V lost 7 bases, J lost 4 bases, and 10 bases lay in between. The CDR3 is 11 amino acids. Study results and limitations: Researchers found most expanded thyroid clonotypes above 0.001 in blood as well.

This clonotype was recorded many times. The antigen is unknown. Material for sequencing was blood. This TCR was sampled from a woman aged 18-35 years with Graves' hyperthyroidism. V and J are TRBV29-1 and TRBJ2-5; D is unresolved. In DNA, the CDR3 is TGCAGCGGACGACTCGTAGAGACCCAGTACTTC. The encoded protein is CSGRLVETQYF.